This paragraph reports one T cell receptor (beta chain). These data come from a study of T cell changes during pregnancy in multiple sclerosis. Using immunoSEQ multiplex PCR, the repertoire was profiled, and TCRdb retains in-frame clones only, with some absent. The repertoire holds over 30,000 clones, with roughly 89% as singletons. The V end lost 7 bases, the J end lost 8 bases, and 26 bases lay between the germline ends. The CDR3 covers 16 residues. Germline V gene lookup returns CDR1 LNHDA and CDR2 SQIVND (reference sequence). This specimen was CD8+ T cells from peripheral blood mononuclear cells, taken in the second trimester of pregnancy. This TCR derives from a female donor in good health, enrolled as a control in a pregnancy study. The chain recombines TRBV19 with TRBJ1-2, with D tentatively TRBD1 (5 bases). The CDR3 DNA follows: TGTGCCAGTATCTCCGGTGGGGCCTCCCCCGGTCGGGGCTACACCTTC. Its translation is CASISGGASPGRGYTF. Using reference TRBV19 and TRBJ1-2 for the parts outside the CDR3, the full variable domain is DGGITQSPKYLFRKEGQNVTLSCEQNLNHDAMYWYRQDPGQGLRLIYYSQIVNDFQKGDIAEGYSVSREKKESFPLTVTSAQKNPTAFYLCASISGGASPGRGYTFGSGTRLTVV.